The TCR beta chain under discussion was sequenced for a study of regulatory T cells in long-lasting Graves disease. This CDR3 has 13 amino acids. Germline V gene data show CDR1 as SQVTM and CDR2 as ANQGSEA. Time point meaning: persistent/refractory GD, antithyroid drugs over 5 years with positive TRAb. PBMC-derived RNA was used for the TCR library. On this clonotype: A read error may be the cause here, since a much bigger clone is one base away.

Assembly of TCR beta libraries relied on iRepertoire HTBI primers together with Arm-PCR of CDR3 regions. Each CDR3 protein gets one entry after TCRdb re-called the multiplex PCR reads with MiXCR. The sample holds 250,000 to 300,000 distinct CDR3 sequences, roughly a fifth seen once. This TCR derives from a female donor with Graves disease. J is TRBJ2-3 and V is TRBV29-1; 10 bases align to TRBD2. The sample was peripheral blood mononuclear cells (PBMCs), taken when the disease was refractory, from a patient treated with antithyroid drugs. CDR3 sequence: CSATSGDPDAQYF. In DNA, the CDR3 is TGCAGCGCAACTAGCGGGGACCCAGATGCGCAGTATTTT.